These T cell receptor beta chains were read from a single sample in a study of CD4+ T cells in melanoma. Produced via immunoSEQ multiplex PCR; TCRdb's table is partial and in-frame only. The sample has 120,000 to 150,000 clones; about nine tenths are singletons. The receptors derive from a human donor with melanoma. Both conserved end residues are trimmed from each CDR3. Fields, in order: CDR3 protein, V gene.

CDR3 protein: ASSGTSGGADTQY
V gene: TRBV5-1

CDR3 protein: SVGGAGPLDGYT
V gene: TRBV29-1

CDR3 protein: ASSFGNEKLF
V gene: TRBV7-8

CDR3 protein: ASQLTGTAVNEQF
V gene: TRBV11-3

CDR3 protein: ASSLAPTGNTGELF
V gene: TRBV5-1

CDR3 protein: ASSLGTSVNEQF
V gene: TRBV11-1

CDR3 protein: ASSRYSGGSTDTQY
V gene: TRBV4-2

CDR3 protein: ASSPQSGQALLTEAF
V gene: TRBV18

CDR3 protein: AWSVTVNTEAF
V gene: TRBV30

CDR3 protein: ASSYYPEANYGYT
V gene: TRBV6-5

CDR3 protein: ASSLRTGRGEKLF
V gene: TRBV7-9

CDR3 protein: ASGRQGGYGYT
V gene: TRBV19

CDR3 protein: ASSELSGAVTPLH
V gene: TRBV2